The TCR beta chain described here comes from a study of regulatory and conventional T cells in RAG deficiency (dated by TCRdb to about 2017). Background on the whole study: High-throughput TCR beta sequencing was used to compare the diversity and composition of the Treg, conventional CD4+ and CD8+ T cell repertoires of RAG-deficient patients with those of healthy controls.

Eight healthy control donors served as the comparison group for repertoire analyses. Before genomic DNA extraction, CD8+ T cells without CD4 were isolated from blood. As to this clone: The antigen this receptor binds is unknown. No base quality values were provided; no much bigger clone lies one nucleotide off.

Here is what the overall study found, with its caveats: Shorter CDR3 lengths were found in all patient T-cell subsets, and >90% Treg-Tconv repertoire overlap at nucleotide and amino acid level was observed in Omenn syndrome patients. Rather than being bona fide Treg cells, the sorted CD25-high CD127-low cells in Omenn syndrome patients may represent peripherally activated cells. For some subjects, some T-cell subset analyses were not performed. Markedly lower Shannon entropy and higher Simpson indices were observed in RAG-deficient patients than in control T-cell subpopulations. Unique TCR beta sequences from Treg cells were roughly 99-fold fewer in Omenn syndrome and CID/AS patients than controls, versus 7.5 to 10-fold for other subsets.

According to the germline V gene, CDR1 reads SGHDN and CDR2 reads FVKESK. The trim is 1 base for V and 1 base for J, with a gap of 7 bases between the germline ends. The CDR3 runs 14 residues from the cysteine to the phenylalanine. Only the CDR3 portion is preserved as DNA: 42 bases, with reading frame beginning at the first base. Libraries came from the immunoSEQ multiplex PCR assay. Rearranged TCR beta chain products were amplified from the genomic DNA of sorted T-cell subsets and were then sequenced. From the authors' description of their analysis: Shannon entropy and Simpson indices were used to measure how diverse the repertoire of productive TCR beta rearrangements was. Clonal expansion was assessed using the summed frequency of the 100 most abundant productive TCR beta clonotypes among total reads. A self-reactivity index based on amino acid usage at CDR3beta positions 6 and 7 was applied to the TRB repertoires. Two-way ANOVA was used for repertoire analyses, while Student t or Mann-Whitney tests were used for flow cytometric analyses. TCRdb took this table from immuneACCESS and kept in-frame rearrangements with V and J called. Such tables lack part of the clones; where checked against another copy, unresolved V genes explain under half of the gap, and the rest is unexplained. V and J calls and clone size follow that table, whereas D and trimming were derived from the DNA. The sample table lists 8,500 or so clones, about 84% of them with a count of one. The top ten constitute around a third of the sample.

In addition, the sample was reused for a study of regulatory T cells. The second study reports: In the multiplex PCR, 52 forward TRBV primers and 13 reverse TRBJ primers were used, and assay-based and computational corrections were applied for amplification bias. Repertoires from patients had restricted unique TRB V-J pairs and skewed V and J gene usage, with the strongest effect in regulatory T cells. T-cell receptor beta repertoires of sorted regulatory, conventional CD4+ and CD8+ T cells were compared between CD3G-deficient patients and healthy controls. Peripheral blood mononuclear cells were isolated by Ficoll density separation. CD3+ CD8+ CD4- T cells were isolated using a FACSAria cell sorter. Within the immunoSEQ assay, multiplex PCR amplified rearranged TRB loci from genomic DNA. TRB amplicons were sequenced using an Illumina HiSeq platform. Custom algorithms error-filtered the raw sequences and aligned the raw sequences to reference gene sequences, after which the immunoSEQ online tools were used for analysis. Frequencies of productive and nonproductive TRB rearrangements were assessed among unique sequences as well as among total sequences. Prism software was used to run t tests, Mann-Whitney tests or two-way ANOVA for comparisons between groups.

The chain was built from TRBV14 and TRBJ1-1; confidence is insufficient to name the D gene. The sample consisted of CD8+ T cells sorted from blood. This clonotype was obtained from a human donor in good health. CDR3 region: CASSQVSWNTEAFF. The nucleotides read TGTGCCAGCAGCCAAGTTTCTTGGAACACTGAAGCTTTCTTT. The CDR3 plus the reference TRBV14 and TRBJ1-1 genes for the other parts give the full variable domain: EAGVTQFPSHSVIEKGQTVTLRCDPISGHDNLYWYRRVMGKEIKFLLHFVKESKQDESGMPNNRFLAERTGGTYSTLKVQPAELEDSGVYFCASSQVSWNTEAFFGQGTRLTVV.